Listed below are T cell receptor beta chains from one sample, sequenced in a study of blood T cell repertoires in COVID-19. Generated by immunoSEQ multiplex PCR, the TCRdb table keeps only in-frame clones and is missing some. The profile shows over 200,000 clones, around four fifths of them singletons. Sequencing input: peripheral blood. The receptor set was obtained from a woman of 80 years or more with active or convalescent COVID-19. Each CDR3 is given with its conserved first and last residue. D genes are given only for firm matches. Not every row has a clone size; where given, it reads once, few, many or a size class.

d_gene,v_gene,abundance,j_gene,CDR3nt,CDR3aa
TRBD1,TRBV14,.,TRBJ1-1,TGTGCCAGCAGCACGGGACAGGGCACTGAAGCTTTCTTT,CASSTGQGTEAFF
TRBD2,TRBV7-2,.,TRBJ2-7,TGTGCCAGCAGCCCGGGACTAGCGGCCTACGAGCAGTACTTC,CASSPGLAAYEQYF
TRBD1,TRBV5-1,.,TRBJ2-5,TGCGCCAGCAGCTGGACAGGGGGCGCGGAGACCCAGTACTTC,CASSWTGGAETQYF
TRBD1,TRBV30,few,TRBJ1-5,TGTGCCTGGAGTTCCCGGACAGGGGATCAGCCCCAGCATTTT,CAWSSRTGDQPQHF
.,TRBV11-3,.,TRBJ2-6,TGTGCCAGCAGTCCAGGTAGCTCTGGGGCCAACGTCCTGACTTTC,CASSPGSSGANVLTF
.,TRBV3-1/TRBV3-2,.,TRBJ2-5,TGTGCCAGCAGTTTGGGGCTCAGGGGAGAGACCCAGTACTTC,CASSLGLRGETQYF
TRBD2,TRBV19,.,TRBJ2-7,TGTGCCAGTAGTATACTAGCGGGAAACTACGAGCAGTACTTC,CASSILAGNYEQYF
.,TRBV10-3,.,TRBJ2-2,TGTGCCATCAGGGAGGAGACTAGTATCGGGGAGCTGTTTTTT,CAIREETSIGELFF
.,TRBV3-1/TRBV3-2,.,TRBJ2-7,TGTGCCAGCAGCCAATACAAATACTACGAGCAGTACTTC,CASSQYKYYEQYF
.,TRBV11-3,.,TRBJ1-1,TGTGCCAGCTCCTCTGCGGGGGGCAACACTGAAGCTTTCTTT,CASSSAGGNTEAFF
.,TRBV6-2/TRBV6-3,.,TRBJ1-1,TGTGCCAGCAGCAAGCGAACAGCAGGGTCCGCGACCCCTGAAGCTTTCTTT,CASSKRTAGSATPEAFF
TRBD1,TRBV10-1,.,TRBJ1-2,TGCGCCAGCAGTGAGTCAAGGGGACAGGGGGCGTATGGCTACACCTTC,CASSESRGQGAYGYTF
TRBD2,TRBV6-2/TRBV6-3,.,TRBJ2-2,TGTGCCAGCAGTTACACTAGCGGGGGAGCAAACACCGGGGAGCTGTTTTTT,CASSYTSGGANTGELFF
.,TRBV7-2,.,TRBJ1-2,TGTGCCAGCAGCGCCGGGGTCACTAACTATGGCTACACCTTC,CASSAGVTNYGYTF
TRBD1,TRBV28,.,TRBJ1-5,TGTGCCAGCAGCCCCGGGACAGAACTCTATAGCAATCAGCCCCAGCATTTT,CASSPGTELYSNQPQHF
TRBD1,TRBV7-2,.,TRBJ2-7,TGTGCCAGCAGCTTAGCTGGGGGGAGGAGACAGGGGGTCGGCGAGCAGTACTTC,CASSLAGGRRQGVGEQYF
.,TRBV2,.,TRBJ2-1,TGTGCCAGCAGTGCCCAGGGCAATGAGCAGTTCTTC,CASSAQGNEQFF
TRBD2,TRBV4-3,.,TRBJ2-5,TGCGCCAGCAGCCAAGACGCAGCGGGAGGCCCGGGGGGATTGGAGACCCAGTACTTC,CASSQDAAGGPGGLETQYF
.,TRBV15,.,TRBJ1-1,TGTGCCACCAGCAGAGTTGTTCGGACTGAAGCTTTCTTT,CATSRVVRTEAFF
.,TRBV20-1,.,TRBJ2-5,TGCAGTGCTAGTTCGGGTCTAGAGACCCAGTACTTC,CSASSGLETQYF
.,TRBV29-1,.,TRBJ1-1,TGCAGCGTTGAAGACCCCCGGGGCACTGAAGCTTTCTTT,CSVEDPRGTEAFF
.,TRBV5-1,.,TRBJ1-1,TGCGCCAGCACGGACAGCGGCACTGAAGCTTTCTTT,CASTDSGTEAFF
.,TRBV3-1/TRBV3-2,.,TRBJ1-1,TGTGCCAGCAGCCAAAACTGTCCCCCGGAGAGCACTGAAGCTTTCTTT,CASSQNCPPESTEAFF
.,TRBV29-1,.,TRBJ1-2,TGCAGCGTTGGAATGGGGGGACTAGATGGCTACACCTTC,CSVGMGGLDGYTF
TRBD1,TRBV7-2,.,TRBJ1-6,TGTGCCAGCAGCTTAGTGCCAGGGGGTTTAAATTCACCCCTCCACTTT,CASSLVPGGLNSPLHF
TRBD1,TRBV5-6,once,TRBJ2-7,TGTGCCAGCAGCTTCGGCAGGACAGGGGGCCTCGAGCAGTACTTC,CASSFGRTGGLEQYF
.,TRBV19,.,TRBJ2-4,TGTGCCAGTAGAAGCAGGGTCGAGGCCAAAAACATTCAGTACTTC,CASRSRVEAKNIQYF
TRBD1,TRBV7-2,.,TRBJ1-4,TGTGCCAGCAGCACCCTGACAGGGATGAATGAAAAACTGTTTTTT,CASSTLTGMNEKLFF
.,TRBV19,.,TRBJ1-2,TGTGCCAGTAGTATAGGACTGGTGGGGCACAATGGCTACACCTTC,CASSIGLVGHNGYTF
TRBD1,TRBV10-3,.,TRBJ2-2,TGTGCCACCGGACAGGGGGCCGGCGGGGAGCTGTTTTTT,CATGQGAGGELFF
.,TRBV19,.,TRBJ1-1,TGTGCCAGTAGCGGGGGGGACACTGAAGCTTTCTTT,CASSGGDTEAFF
TRBD1,TRBV5-6,once,TRBJ2-2,TGTGCCAGCAGCGTAGGGACAGGGGATACCGGGGAGCTGTTTTTT,CASSVGTGDTGELFF
.,TRBV2,.,TRBJ2-7,TGTGCCAGCAGAGAAAACACGGGTTACTCCTACGAGCAGTACTTC,CASRENTGYSYEQYF
TRBD2,TRBV30,.,TRBJ2-1,TGTGCCTGGACCCTGCTAGCGGGGGGGTTCAATGAGCAGTTCTTC,CAWTLLAGGFNEQFF
.,TRBV7-3,once,TRBJ2-3,TGTGCCAGCAGCTTATCTCTTACAGATACGCAGTATTTT,CASSLSLTDTQYF
TRBD2,TRBV7-2,.,TRBJ2-5,TGTGCCAGCAGCTTAGTTGGGACTAGCGGGAGTTCTGAGACCCAGTACTTC,CASSLVGTSGSSETQYF
TRBD1,TRBV15,.,TRBJ1-2,TGTGCCACCAGCCTTGGACAGGGAAGGTATGGCTACACCTTC,CATSLGQGRYGYTF
TRBD1,TRBV6-5,once,TRBJ1-5,TGTGCCAGCAGCCGGGACAGGGCTGATCAGCCCCAGCATTTT,CASSRDRADQPQHF
TRBD1,TRBV19,.,TRBJ1-1,TGTGCCAGTAGACCAGGGGGCCGAAGCACTGAAGCTTTCTTT,CASRPGGRSTEAFF
.,TRBV6-6,.,TRBJ2-1,TGTGCCACCCAAGGTCACGGAGAACAATATGAGCAGTTCTTC,CATQGHGEQYEQFF
.,TRBV29-1,.,TRBJ2-3,TGCAGCGTTGTTGATAGCGAAGATACGCAGTATTTT,CSVVDSEDTQYF
.,TRBV5-1,.,TRBJ2-5,TGCGCCAGCAGCTTGCCGGGAGAAGAGACCCAGTACTTC,CASSLPGEETQYF